The entry below gives a single TCR beta chain sequence along with its context. Its specificity is unknown. V shed 4 bases and J 4 bases; nucleotides not matched to a gene: 6. CDR1 and CDR2 (germline): SGHRS, YFSETQ. The CDR3 is made up of 14 amino acids. The data originate from a study of cytomegalovirus exposure and HLA in healthy donors. Study findings and constraints: It was 150 to 200 TCR beta chains that were listed as cytomegalovirus-associated. Common viral pathogens seemed, in a later analysis, to connect with several of the most significant clusters. Most likely, a cluster of highly shared sequence variants arose as a sequencing artifact.

Amplification used 60 Vbeta primers and 13 Jbeta primers. Clones were read by immunoSEQ multiplex PCR, and TCRdb kept only the in-frame ones, dropping some. Of approximately 160,000 clones listed, about four fifths are singletons. This clonotype originated in a man younger than 35 in good health and CMV-seronegative. This chain joins TRBV5-1 and TRBJ2-7; 9 bases fit TRBD1. Sample: PBMCs. The CDR3 reads CASSPGQGIYEQYF. The CDR3 DNA reads as TGCGCCAGCAGCCCGGGACAGGGAATTTACGAGCAGTACTTC.